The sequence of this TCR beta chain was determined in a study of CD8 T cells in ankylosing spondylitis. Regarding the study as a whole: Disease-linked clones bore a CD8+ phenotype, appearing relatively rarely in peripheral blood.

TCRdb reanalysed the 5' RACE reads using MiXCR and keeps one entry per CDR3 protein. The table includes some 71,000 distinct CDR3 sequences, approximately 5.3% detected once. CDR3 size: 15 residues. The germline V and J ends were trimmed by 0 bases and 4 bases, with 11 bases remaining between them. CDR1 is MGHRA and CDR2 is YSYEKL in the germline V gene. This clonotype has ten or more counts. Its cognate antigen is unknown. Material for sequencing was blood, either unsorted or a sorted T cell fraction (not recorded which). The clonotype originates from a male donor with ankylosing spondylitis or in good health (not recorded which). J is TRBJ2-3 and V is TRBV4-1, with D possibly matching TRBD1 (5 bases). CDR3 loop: CASSQDPQGSDTQYF. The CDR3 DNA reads TGCGCCAGCAGCCAAGATCCCCAGGGATCAGATACGCAGTATTTT.